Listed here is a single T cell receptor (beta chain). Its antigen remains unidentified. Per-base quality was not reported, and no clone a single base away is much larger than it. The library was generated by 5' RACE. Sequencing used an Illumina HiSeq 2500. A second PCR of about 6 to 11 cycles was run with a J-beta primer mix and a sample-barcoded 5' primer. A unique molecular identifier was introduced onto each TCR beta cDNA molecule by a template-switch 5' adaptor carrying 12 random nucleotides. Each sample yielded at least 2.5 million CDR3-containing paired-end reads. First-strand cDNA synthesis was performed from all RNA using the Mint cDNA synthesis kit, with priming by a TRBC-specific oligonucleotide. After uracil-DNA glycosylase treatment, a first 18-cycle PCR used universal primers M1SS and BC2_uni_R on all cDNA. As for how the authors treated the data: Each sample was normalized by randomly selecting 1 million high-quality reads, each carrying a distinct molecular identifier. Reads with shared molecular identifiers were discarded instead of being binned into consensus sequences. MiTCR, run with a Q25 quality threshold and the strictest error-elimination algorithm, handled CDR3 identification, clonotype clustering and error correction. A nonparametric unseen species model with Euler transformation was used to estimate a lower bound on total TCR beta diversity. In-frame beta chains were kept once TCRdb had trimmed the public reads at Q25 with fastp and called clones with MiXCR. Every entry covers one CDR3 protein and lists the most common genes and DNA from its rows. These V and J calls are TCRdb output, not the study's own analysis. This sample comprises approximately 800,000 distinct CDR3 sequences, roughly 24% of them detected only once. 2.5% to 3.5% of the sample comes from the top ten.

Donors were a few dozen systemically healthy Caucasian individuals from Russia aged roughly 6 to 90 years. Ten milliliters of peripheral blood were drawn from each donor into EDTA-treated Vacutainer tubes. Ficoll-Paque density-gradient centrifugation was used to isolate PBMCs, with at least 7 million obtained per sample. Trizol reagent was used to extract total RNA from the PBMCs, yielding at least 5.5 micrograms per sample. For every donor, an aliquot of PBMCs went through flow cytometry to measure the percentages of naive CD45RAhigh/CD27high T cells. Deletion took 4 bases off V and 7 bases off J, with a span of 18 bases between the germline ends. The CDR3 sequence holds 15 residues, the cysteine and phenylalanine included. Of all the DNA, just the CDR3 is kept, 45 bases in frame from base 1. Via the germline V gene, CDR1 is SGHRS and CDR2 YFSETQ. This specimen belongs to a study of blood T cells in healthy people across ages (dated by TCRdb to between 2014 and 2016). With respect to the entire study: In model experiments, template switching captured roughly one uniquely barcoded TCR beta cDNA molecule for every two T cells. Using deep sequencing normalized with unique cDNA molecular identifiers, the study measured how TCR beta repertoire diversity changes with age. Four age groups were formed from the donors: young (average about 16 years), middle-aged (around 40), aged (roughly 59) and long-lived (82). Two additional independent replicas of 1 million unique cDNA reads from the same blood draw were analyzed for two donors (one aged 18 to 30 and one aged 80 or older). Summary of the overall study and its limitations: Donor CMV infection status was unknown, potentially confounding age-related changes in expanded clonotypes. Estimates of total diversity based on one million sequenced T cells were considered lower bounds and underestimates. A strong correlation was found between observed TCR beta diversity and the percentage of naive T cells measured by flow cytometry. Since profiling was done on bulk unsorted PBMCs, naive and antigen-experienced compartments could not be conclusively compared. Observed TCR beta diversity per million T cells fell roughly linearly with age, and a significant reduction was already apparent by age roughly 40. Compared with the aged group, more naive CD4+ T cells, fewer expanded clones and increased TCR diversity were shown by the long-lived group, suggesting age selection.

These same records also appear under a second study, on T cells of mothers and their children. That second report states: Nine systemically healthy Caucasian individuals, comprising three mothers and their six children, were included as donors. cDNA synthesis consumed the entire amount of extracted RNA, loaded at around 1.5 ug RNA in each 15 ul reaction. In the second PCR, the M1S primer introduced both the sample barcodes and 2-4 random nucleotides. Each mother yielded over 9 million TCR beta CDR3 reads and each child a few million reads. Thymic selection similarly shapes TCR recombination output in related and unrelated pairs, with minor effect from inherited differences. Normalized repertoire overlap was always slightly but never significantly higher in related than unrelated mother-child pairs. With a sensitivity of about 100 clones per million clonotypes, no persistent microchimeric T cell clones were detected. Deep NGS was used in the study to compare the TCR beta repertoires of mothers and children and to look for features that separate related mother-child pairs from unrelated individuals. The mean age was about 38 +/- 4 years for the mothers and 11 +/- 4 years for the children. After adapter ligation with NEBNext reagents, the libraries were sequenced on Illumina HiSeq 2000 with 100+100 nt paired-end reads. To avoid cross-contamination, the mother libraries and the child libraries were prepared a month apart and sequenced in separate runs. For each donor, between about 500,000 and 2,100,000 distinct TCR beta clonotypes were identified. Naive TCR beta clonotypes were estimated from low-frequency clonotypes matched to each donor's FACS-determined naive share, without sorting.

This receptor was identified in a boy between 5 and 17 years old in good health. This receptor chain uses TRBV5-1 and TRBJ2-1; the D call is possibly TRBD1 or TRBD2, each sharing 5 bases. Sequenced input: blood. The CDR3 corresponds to CASSQGQEGRNEQFF. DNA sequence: TGCGCCAGCAGCCAAGGACAAGAGGGTCGAAATGAGCAGTTCTTC. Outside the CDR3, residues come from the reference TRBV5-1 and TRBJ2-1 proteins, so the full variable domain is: KAGVTQTPRYLIKTRGQQVTLSCSPISGHRSVSWYQQTPGQGLQFLFEYFSETQRNKGNFPGRFSGRQFSNSRSEMNVSTLELGDSALYLCASSQGQEGRNEQFFGPGTRLTVL.